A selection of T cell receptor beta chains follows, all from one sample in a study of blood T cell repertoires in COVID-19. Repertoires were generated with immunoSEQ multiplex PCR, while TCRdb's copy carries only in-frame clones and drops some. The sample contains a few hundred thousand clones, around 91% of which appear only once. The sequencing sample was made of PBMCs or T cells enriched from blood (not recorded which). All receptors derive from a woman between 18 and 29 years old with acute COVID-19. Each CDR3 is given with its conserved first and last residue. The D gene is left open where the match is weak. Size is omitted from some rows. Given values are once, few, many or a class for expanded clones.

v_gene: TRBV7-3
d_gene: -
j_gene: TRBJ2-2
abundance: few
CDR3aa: CASSSRPSNTGELFF
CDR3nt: TGTGCCAGCAGCTCCCGTCCCTCGAACACCGGGGAGCTGTTTTTT

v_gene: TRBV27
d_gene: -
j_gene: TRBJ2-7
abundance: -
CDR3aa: CASSFSPQGPYEQYF
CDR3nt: TGTGCCAGCAGTTTTAGTCCCCAGGGGCCCTACGAGCAGTACTTC

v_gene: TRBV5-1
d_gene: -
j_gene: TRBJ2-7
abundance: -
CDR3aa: CASSLAPRDTYEQYF
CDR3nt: TGCGCCAGCAGCTTGGCTCCCCGGGACACCTACGAGCAGTACTTC

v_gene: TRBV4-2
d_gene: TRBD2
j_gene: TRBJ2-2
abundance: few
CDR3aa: CASSQDPGGLAGGQFRAGELFF
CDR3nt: TGTGCCAGCAGCCAAGATCCGGGGGGACTAGCGGGAGGTCAATTTCGGGCCGGGGAGCTGTTTTTT

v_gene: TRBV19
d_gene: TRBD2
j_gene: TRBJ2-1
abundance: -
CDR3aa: CASSPGTSANEQFF
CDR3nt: TGTGCCAGTAGTCCCGGGACTAGTGCCAATGAGCAGTTCTTC

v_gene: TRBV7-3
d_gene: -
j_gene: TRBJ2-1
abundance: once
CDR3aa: CASSLKGGAYNEQFF
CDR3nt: TGTGCCAGCAGCTTAAAGGGCGGGGCCTACAATGAGCAGTTCTTC

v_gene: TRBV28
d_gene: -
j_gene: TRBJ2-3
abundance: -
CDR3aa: CASNWGPDTQYF
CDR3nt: TGTGCCAGCAACTGGGGGCCAGATACGCAGTATTTT

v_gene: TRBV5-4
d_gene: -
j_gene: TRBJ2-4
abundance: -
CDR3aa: CASSLELATNIQYF
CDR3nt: TGTGCCAGCAGCTTGGAGCTAGCAACAAACATTCAGTACTTC

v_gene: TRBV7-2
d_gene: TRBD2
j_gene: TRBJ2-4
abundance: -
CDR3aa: CASSWWGGIQYF
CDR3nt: TGTGCCAGCAGCTGGTGGGGGGGTATTCAGTACTTC

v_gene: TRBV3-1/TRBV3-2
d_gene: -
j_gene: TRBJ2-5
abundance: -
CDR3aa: CASSQGSGQETQYF
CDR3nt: TGTGCCAGCAGCCAAGGCTCGGGCCAAGAGACCCAGTACTTC

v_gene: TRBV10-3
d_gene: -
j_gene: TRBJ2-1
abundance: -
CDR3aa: CAISPLLAVIYNEQFF
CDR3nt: TGTGCCATCAGCCCCCTTTTAGCGGTGATATACAATGAGCAGTTCTTC

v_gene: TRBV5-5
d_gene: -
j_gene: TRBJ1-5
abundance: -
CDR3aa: CASSPDAGVLGSNQPQHF
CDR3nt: TGTGCCAGCAGCCCGGATGCAGGGGTTCTAGGGAGCAATCAGCCCCAGCATTTT

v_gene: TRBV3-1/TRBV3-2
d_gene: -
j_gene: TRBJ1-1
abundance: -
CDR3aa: CASSQEGGAQEAFF
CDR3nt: TGTGCCAGCAGCCAAGAAGGGGGGGCGCAGGAAGCTTTCTTT

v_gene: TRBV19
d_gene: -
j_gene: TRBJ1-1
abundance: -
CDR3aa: CASSIGGAGNTEAFF
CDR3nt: TGTGCCAGTAGTATAGGGGGAGCAGGGAACACTGAAGCTTTCTTT

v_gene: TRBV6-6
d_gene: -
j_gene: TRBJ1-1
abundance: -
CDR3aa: CASSYSVAEAFF
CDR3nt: TGTGCCAGCAGTTACTCGGTAGCAGAAGCTTTCTTT

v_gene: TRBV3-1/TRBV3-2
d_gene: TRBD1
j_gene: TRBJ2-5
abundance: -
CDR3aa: CASSQGGRGRYF
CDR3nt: TGTGCCAGCAGCCAAGGTGGCAGGGGGAGGTACTTC

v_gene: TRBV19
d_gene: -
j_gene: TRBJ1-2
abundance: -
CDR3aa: CASSIAPQGNYGYTF
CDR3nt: TGTGCCAGTAGTATAGCCCCCCAGGGGAACTATGGCTACACCTTC

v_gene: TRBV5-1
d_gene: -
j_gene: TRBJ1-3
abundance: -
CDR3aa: CASSLVPQGGNTIYF
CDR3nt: TGCGCCAGCAGCTTGGTCCCACAGGGAGGAAACACCATATATTTT

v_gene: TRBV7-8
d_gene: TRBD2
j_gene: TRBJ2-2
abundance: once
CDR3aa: CASSLVGGRTGELFF
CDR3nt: TGTGCCAGCAGCTTAGTGGGAGGGAGAACCGGGGAGCTGTTTTTT

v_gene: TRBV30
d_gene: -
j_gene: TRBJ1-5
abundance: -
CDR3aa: CAWSRDYQPQHF
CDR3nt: TGTGCCTGGAGCAGGGATTATCAGCCCCAGCATTTT

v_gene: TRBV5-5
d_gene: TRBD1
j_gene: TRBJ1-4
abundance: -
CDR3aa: CASSSDRGEFFATNEKLFF
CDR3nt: TGTGCCAGCAGCTCGGACAGGGGGGAATTCTTTGCAACTAATGAAAAACTGTTTTTT

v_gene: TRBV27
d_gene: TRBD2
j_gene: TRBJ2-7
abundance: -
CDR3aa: CASSGGGYEQYF
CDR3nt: TGTGCCAGCAGTGGGGGGGGGTACGAGCAGTACTTC

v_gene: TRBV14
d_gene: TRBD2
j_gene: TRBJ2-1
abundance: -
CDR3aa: CASSQPRLAGGHGEQFF
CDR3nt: TGTGCCAGCAGCCAACCCCGACTAGCGGGAGGGCACGGTGAGCAGTTCTTC

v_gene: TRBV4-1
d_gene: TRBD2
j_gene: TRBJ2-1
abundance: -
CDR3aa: CASSRGTTLRHEQFF
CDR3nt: TGCGCCAGCAGCCGAGGGACTACCCTTAGACATGAGCAGTTCTTC

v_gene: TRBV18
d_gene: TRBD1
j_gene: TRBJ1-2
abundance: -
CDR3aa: CASSPDRGGYTF
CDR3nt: TGTGCCAGCTCACCAGACAGGGGCGGCTACACCTTC

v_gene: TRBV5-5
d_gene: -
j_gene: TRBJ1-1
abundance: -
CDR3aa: CASRARTEAFF
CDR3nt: TGTGCCAGCAGAGCACGAACCGAAGCTTTCTTT

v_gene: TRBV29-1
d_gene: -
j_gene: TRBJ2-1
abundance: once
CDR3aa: CSVEDRGLHGQFF
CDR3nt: TGCAGCGTTGAAGATCGCGGCCTCCACGGGCAGTTCTTC

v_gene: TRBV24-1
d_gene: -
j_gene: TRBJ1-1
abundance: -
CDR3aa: CATSRGGNTEAFF
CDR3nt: TGTGCCACCAGTCGAGGGGGAAACACTGAAGCTTTCTTT

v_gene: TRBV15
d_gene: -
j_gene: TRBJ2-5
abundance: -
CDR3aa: CATSRDGALKRETQYF
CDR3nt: TGTGCCACCAGCAGAGATGGGGCACTGAAACGGGAGACCCAGTACTTC

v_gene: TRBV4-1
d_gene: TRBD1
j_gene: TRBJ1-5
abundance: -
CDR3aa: CASSQAPGQGDRSNQPQHF
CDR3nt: TGCGCCAGCAGCCAAGCTCCGGGACAGGGGGATCGGAGCAATCAGCCCCAGCATTTT

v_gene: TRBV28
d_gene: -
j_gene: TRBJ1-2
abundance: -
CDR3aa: CASTYGMQEFYTF
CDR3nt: TGTGCCAGCACGTATGGTATGCAGGAATTCTACACCTTC

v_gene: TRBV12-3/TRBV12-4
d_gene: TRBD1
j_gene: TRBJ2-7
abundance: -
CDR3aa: CASRGQGPYEQYF
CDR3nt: TGTGCCAGCAGAGGACAGGGGCCCTACGAGCAGTACTTC

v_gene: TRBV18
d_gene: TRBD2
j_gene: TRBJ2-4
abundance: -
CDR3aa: CASSQRLTSGRSAKNIQYF
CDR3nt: TGTGCCAGCTCTCAGCGATTGACTAGCGGGAGGTCTGCCAAAAACATTCAGTACTTC

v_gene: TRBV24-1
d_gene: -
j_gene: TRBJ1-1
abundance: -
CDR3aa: CATSDGRTEAFF
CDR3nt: TGTGCCACCAGTGATGGGCGTACTGAAGCTTTCTTT

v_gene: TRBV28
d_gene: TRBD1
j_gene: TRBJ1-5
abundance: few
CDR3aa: CASSLQGARNQPQHF
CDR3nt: TGTGCCAGCAGTTTACAGGGGGCGCGCAATCAGCCCCAGCATTTT

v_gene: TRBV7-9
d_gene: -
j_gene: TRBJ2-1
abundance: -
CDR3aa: CASSPSPVSSYNEQFF
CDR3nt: TGTGCCAGCAGCCCCTCCCCCGTGAGCTCCTACAATGAGCAGTTCTTC

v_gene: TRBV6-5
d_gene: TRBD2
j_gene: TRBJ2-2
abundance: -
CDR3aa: CASRLGRMTGELFF
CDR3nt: TGTGCCAGCAGACTCGGGAGGATGACCGGGGAGCTGTTTTTT

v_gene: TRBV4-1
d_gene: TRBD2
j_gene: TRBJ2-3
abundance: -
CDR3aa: CASGLAGAEDTQYF
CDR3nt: TGCGCCAGCGGGTTGGCGGGAGCGGAAGATACGCAGTATTTT

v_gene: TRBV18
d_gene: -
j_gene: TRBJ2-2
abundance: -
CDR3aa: CASSPNRNTGELFF
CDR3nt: TGTGCCAGCTCACCTAACAGGAACACCGGGGAGCTGTTTTTT

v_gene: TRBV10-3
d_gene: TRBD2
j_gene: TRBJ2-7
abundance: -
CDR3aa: CAISVGLAGVSYEQYF
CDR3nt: TGTGCCATCAGTGTTGGACTAGCGGGAGTGTCGTACGAGCAGTACTTC

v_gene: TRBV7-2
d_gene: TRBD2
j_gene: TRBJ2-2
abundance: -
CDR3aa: CASSLSGMNTGELFF
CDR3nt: TGTGCCAGCAGCCTTAGCGGGATGAACACCGGGGAGCTGTTTTTT

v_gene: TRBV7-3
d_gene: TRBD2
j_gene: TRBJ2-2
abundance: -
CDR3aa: CASRKGTSGSNTGELFF
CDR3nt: TGTGCCAGCAGGAAAGGGACTAGCGGGAGTAACACCGGGGAGCTGTTTTTT

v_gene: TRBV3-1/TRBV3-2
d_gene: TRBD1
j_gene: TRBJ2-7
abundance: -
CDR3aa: CASSQGSGGLYEQYF
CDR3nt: TGTGCCAGCAGCCAAGGGTCAGGGGGCCTCTACGAGCAGTACTTC

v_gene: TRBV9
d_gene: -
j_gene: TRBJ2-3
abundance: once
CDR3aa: CASSGLSGTFSTDTQYF
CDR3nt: TGTGCCAGCAGCGGACTTAGCGGAACATTTAGCACAGATACGCAGTATTTT

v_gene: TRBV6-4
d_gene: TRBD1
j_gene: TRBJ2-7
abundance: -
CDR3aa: CASSVGTGGYEQYF
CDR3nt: TGTGCCAGCAGTGTTGGGACAGGGGGCTACGAGCAGTACTTC

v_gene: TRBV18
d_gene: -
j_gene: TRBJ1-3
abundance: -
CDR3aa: CASSPTDRPSSGNTIYF
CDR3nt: TGTGCCAGCTCACCTACTGACAGGCCGAGCTCTGGAAACACCATATATTTT

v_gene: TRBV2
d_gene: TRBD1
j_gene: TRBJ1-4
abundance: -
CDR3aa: CASSRGTGVNEKLFF
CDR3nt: TGTGCCAGCAGCCGGGGGACAGGGGTGAATGAAAAACTGTTTTTT

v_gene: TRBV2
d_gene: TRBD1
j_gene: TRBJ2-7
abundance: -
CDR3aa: CASSEDRDVEQYF
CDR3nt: TGTGCCAGCAGTGAGGACAGGGACGTCGAGCAGTACTTC

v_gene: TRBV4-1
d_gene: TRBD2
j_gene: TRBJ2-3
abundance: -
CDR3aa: CASSQDLSGLAASTDTQYF
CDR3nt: TGCGCCAGCAGCCAAGATTTATCGGGACTAGCGGCTAGCACAGATACGCAGTATTTT

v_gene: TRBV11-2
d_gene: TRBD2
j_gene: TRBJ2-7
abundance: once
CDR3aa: CASRVLAGGYEQYF
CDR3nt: TGTGCCAGCAGAGTACTAGCGGGGGGGTACGAGCAGTACTTC